Listed here are 8 T cell receptor beta chains from one sample, sequenced in a study of CD8+ T cells in alopecia areata. Noted treatment: oral pan-JAK inhibitor, 5-10 mg twice daily. Sequencing used cDNA as its template, made by extracting RNA and reverse transcribing it. Profiling relied on immunoSEQ multiplex PCR, and the TCRdb table lists in-frame clones only, not all of them. The repertoire holds 130,000 or so clones, with about 88% as singletons. Sample: CD8+ T cells sorted from blood, taken at week 4, from a patient treated with tofacitinib. These receptors were obtained from a human donor with alopecia areata.

In DNA form, the CDR3 reads TGTGCCAGCAGTACCCGACAGGGTGGATCTGGGGCCAACGTCCTGACTTTC. It is translated as CASSTRQGGSGANVLTF. This chain links TRBV2 with TRBJ2-6; 7 bases align to TRBD1. The V gene end was trimmed by 5 bases and the J gene end by 1 base; junction bases not matched to a gene: 8. The CDR3 is 17 amino acids. The germline V gene encodes CDR1 SNHLY and CDR2 FYNNEI.

This clone was seen only a few times. This sequence joins TRBV6-5 and TRBJ2-3; TRBD1 is a possible D gene (5 bases). CDR1 and CDR2 (germline): MNHEY, SVGAGI. The CDR3 has 15 residues. V dropped 11 bases and J dropped 0 bases, with 18 bases sitting between them. The DNA for the CDR3 is TGTGCCGCCCCACCCCGGCAGGGTAGCACAGATACGCAGTATTTT. Its protein is CAAPPRQGSTDTQYF.

The gene calls are TRBV29-1 and TRBJ2-1, with unresolved D. This CDR3 has 10 amino acids. Looked up from germline, CDR1 is SQVTM and CDR2 is ANQGSEA. Between the trimmed V and J ends, which lost 4 bases and 6 bases, there was a span of 4 bases. The CDR3 coding sequence is TGCAGCGTTGTAATCAATGAGCAGTTCTTC. Its protein is CSVVINEQFF.

The chain employs TRBV29-1 and TRBJ1-1, with D perhaps matching TRBD1 (5 bases). V lost 7 bases to trimming and J lost 1 base, with 13 bases between them. This CDR3 is built from 13 residues. Germline-derived CDR1 and CDR2 are SQVTM and ANQGSEA. CDR3 nucleotide sequence: TGCAGCGGGAACAGGTGCGAGAACACTGAAGCTTTCTTT. Protein sequence: CSGNRCENTEAFF.

The chain recombines TRBV7-9 with TRBJ2-7; 10 bases fit TRBD1. There are 17 residues in the CDR3. V shed 6 bases and J 2 bases; nucleotides not matched to a gene: 13. Germline V gene sequence: CDR1 SEHNR, CDR2 FQNEAQ (reference sequence). CDR3 nucleotide sequence: TGTGCCAGCAGTCAACCTTCTGGGGACAGGGGTCCCTACGAGCAGTACTTC. Translation gives CASSQPSGDRGPYEQYF.

The V gene is TRBV30, the J gene TRBJ1-2; unclear D gene. Trimming took 0 bases from V and 6 from J, leaving 11 bases between them. Germline V gene lookup returns CDR1 GTSNPN and CDR2 SVGIG (reference sequence). This CDR3 region has 13 residues. Written as DNA, the CDR3 is TGTGCCTGGAGTGTACCCCGCGGCGATGGCTACACCTTC. It translates to CAWSVPRGDGYTF.

As concerns this clone: The same CDR3 arises from other DNA sequences in this sample as well. The genes are TRBV4-1 and TRBJ2-7; unclear D gene. The germline V gene has CDR1 MGHRA and CDR2 YSYEKL. The length of the CDR3 is 13 residues. Trimming removed 1 base from V and 4 bases from J, with 8 bases in between. In DNA, the CDR3 is TGCGCCAGCAGCCAAGTAATAGGGTACGAGCAGTACTTC. Amino acids: CASSQVIGYEQYF.

V gene TRBV29-1 combines with J gene TRBJ2-3, with 16 positions matching TRBD2. The germline gives CDR1 SQVTM, CDR2 ANQGSEA. The CDR3 loop spans 16 amino acids. V was pared by 3 bases and J by 4 bases, with 4 bases of the junction left unmatched. CDR3 DNA: TGCAGCGTTGAGGGACTAGCGGGGGGGGACCCAGATACGCAGTATTTT. Translating gives CSVEGLAGGDPDTQYF.